This TCR beta chain was found in a study of blood T cells in healthy people across ages. The authors ran a second PCR of about 6 to 11 cycles using a sample-barcoded 5' primer and a J-beta primer mix. A single record per CDR3 protein comes from TCRdb applying MiXCR to the 5' RACE reads. The data contain fewer than 2 million distinct CDR3 sequences, more than 35% of them seen just once; the ten biggest clones take up more than 20%. The CDR3 sequence is 16 residues long. J was trimmed by 7 bases and V by 0 bases; bases with no gene match: 11. Per germline, CDR1 MNHNY and CDR2 SVGAGI (reference sequence). Findings of the study overall: As age increased, TCR beta diversity per million T cells fell in a roughly linear fashion.

As concerns this clonotype: Its antigen is as yet unknown.

This rearrangement joins TRBV6-6 to TRBJ1-2; TRBD1 matches at 7 bases. Sequenced sample: blood. The origin of this receptor is a human donor in good health. The CDR3 nucleotides read TGTGCCAGCAGTTACTCGCCCGGGACAGTTAATTTTGGCTACACCTTC. It specifies CASSYSPGTVNFGYTF.